What follows is one T cell receptor (beta chain) and its context. The sample comes from a study of CDR3 diversity in severe acne. V dropped 0 bases and J dropped 5; count of bases not matched to a gene: 11. The CDR3 length is 17 residues. Germline CDR1 DFQATT, CDR2 SNEGSKA (reference sequence). TCRdb itself ran the PCR reads through MiXCR, one entry per CDR3 protein. This table has about 84,000 distinct CDR3 sequences, 51% appearing once. The chain employs TRBV20-1 and TRBJ2-3, with TRBD2 identical over 10 bases. Sequencing was done on a sample of blood. This receptor was taken from a male donor in good health, without acne. The DNA of the CDR3 is TGCAGTGCTAGAGATCGGGGGGCTAGCGGGAGAGAAGATACGCAGTATTTT. It codes for CSARDRGASGREDTQYF.